The T cell receptor (beta chain) described here comes from a study of blood T cell repertoires in COVID-19. Study background: Collection of acute and convalescent COVID-19 samples took place in the United States, Italy and Spain. PBMCs, B-cell-depleted T cells, or T cells were the source of the cDNA or gDNA that made up the material.

V was shortened by 3 bases and J by 6 bases, with 7 bases between the two germline ends. The CDR3 loop spans 11 amino acids. Germline assignment: CDR1 SGHTS and CDR2 YDEGEE. As originally analysed: Using reference gene primer amplification, nucleated cell counts were estimated. The data were produced by immunoSEQ multiplex PCR, yet TCRdb's version contains in-frame clones alone and is incomplete. D and trimming come from the DNA, and the V and J calls and clone size come from that table. The table includes 250,000 to 350,000 clones, approximately 87% detected once. In regard to this clone: This may come from a read error, since a much larger clone is one base off.

Sequenced sample: peripheral blood. The chain is built from TRBV5-8 and TRBJ2-7; no definite D call. This sequence was found in a woman aged 50 to 60 who had recovered from COVID-19. CDR3 in DNA: TGTGCCAGCAGCTCCCGGGTCGAGCAGTACTTC. Translation: CASSSRVEQYF.